These 25 T cell receptor beta chains originate from one sample sequenced in a study of cytomegalovirus exposure and HLA in healthy donors (dated by TCRdb to 2016 to 2017). Receptor amplification or capture employed the immunoSEQ multiplex PCR assay. For the multiplex PCR, a mixture combining 60 forward primers for TCR Vbeta segments and 13 reverse primers for TCR Jbeta segments was used. The table comes from immuneACCESS by way of TCRdb, which keeps in-frame sequences with V and J called. Part of the clones is missing from these tables; in studies checked, under half for an unresolved V gene and the rest for unknown reasons. For this sample the table gives 150,000 to 200,000 clones, of which more than 80% were detected only once. Around 4.9% of the sample is in the top ten clones. Input material: PBMCs. These receptors all come from a man aged 18 to 30 in good health and CMV-seronegative.

The rearrangement joins TRBV29-1 to TRBJ2-7, with D possibly being TRBD1 (6 bases). This CDR3 comprises 15 residues. Per the germline V gene, CDR1 is SQVTM and CDR2 is ANQGSEA. V gave up 0 bases and J gave up 0 bases, with 12 bases separating them. For the CDR3, the DNA is TGCAGCGTTGAAGATAAGGGGGAAAGCTCCTACGAGCAGTACTTC. Translating gives CSVEDKGESSYEQYF.

The chain joins TRBV7-9 to TRBJ2-5; TRBD2 aligns across 8 bases. Unmatched junction bases numbered 2, after V lost 1 base and J lost 4 bases. Looked up from germline, CDR1 is SEHNR and CDR2 is FQNEAQ (reference sequence). The CDR3 is 14 residues long. This CDR3 is CASSLGGTRETQYF. CDR3 coding DNA: TGTGCCAGCAGCTTAGGTGGGACTAGAGAGACCCAGTACTTC. The whole variable domain, remainder taken from reference TRBV7-9 and TRBJ2-5, is DTGVSQNPRHKITKRGQNVTFRCDPISEHNRLYWYRQTLGQGPEFLTYFQNEAQLEKSRLLSDRFSAERPKGSFSTLEIQRTEQGDSAMYLCASSLGGTRETQYFGPGTRLLVL.

The V and J genes are TRBV7-8 and TRBJ1-2; D is uncertain. The V end was cut by 6 bases, the J end by 2 bases, with 10 bases between. The germline CDR1 and CDR2 sequences are SGHVS and FQNEAQ. The length of the CDR3 is 13 residues. The CDR3 bases are TGTGCCAGCAGTTTTGGGCCAAACTATGGCTACACCTTC. Amino acids: CASSFGPNYGYTF.

On this clone itself: At the DNA level, this CDR3 is encoded by other sequences in the same sample as well. V is TRBV10-3 and J is TRBJ2-7; TRBD1 aligns across 9 bases. This CDR3 spans 13 amino acids. The V gene's germline CDR1 is ENHRY and CDR2 SYGVKD. Trimming removed 6 bases from V and 4 bases from J; junction bases left unmatched: 4. CDR3 sequence: CAIRGTGIYEQYF. Written as DNA, the CDR3 is TGTGCCATCAGGGGGACAGGGATTTACGAGCAGTACTTC.

The rearrangement links TRBV27 to TRBJ1-1; D is undetermined. Between the trimmed V and J ends, which lost 5 bases and 4 bases, there was a span of 14 bases. Germline V gene lookup returns CDR1 MNHEY and CDR2 SMNVEV (reference sequence). The CDR3 sequence is 14 residues long. The CDR3 DNA reads as TGTGCCAGCAGTAAATCCCGTGCGGTCACTGAAGCTTTCTTT. Encoded protein: CASSKSRAVTEAFF.

The chain couples TRBV7-9 to TRBJ1-4; tentatively, D is TRBD1 (6 bases). With 3 bases removed from V and 3 bases from J, the gap between germline ends came to 11 bases. The CDR3 is 15 residues long. CDR1 SEHNR and CDR2 FQNEAQ come from the germline V gene (reference sequence). The CDR3 region is CASSFLQGPNEKLFF. CDR3 DNA: TGTGCCAGCAGCTTCCTACAGGGCCCTAATGAAAAACTGTTTTTT. Complete variable domain (other parts from reference TRBV7-9 and TRBJ1-4): DTGVSQNPRHKITKRGQNVTFRCDPISEHNRLYWYRQTLGQGPEFLTYFQNEAQLEKSRLLSDRFSAERPKGSFSTLEIQRTEQGDSAMYLCASSFLQGPNEKLFFGSGTQLSVL.

This chain joins TRBV5-1 and TRBJ2-2; 8 nucleotides align to TRBD2. J lost 0 bases, V lost 4 bases, and 2 bases had no gene match. The CDR3 extends over 15 amino acids. Germline CDR1 and CDR2: SGHRS and YFSETQ. CDR3 coding DNA: TGCGCCAGCAGCGAGGGACTAGCGAACACCGGGGAGCTGTTTTTT. Translated: CASSEGLANTGELFF. The full variable domain, rest sourced from reference TRBV5-1 and TRBJ2-2, is KAGVTQTPRYLIKTRGQQVTLSCSPISGHRSVSWYQQTPGQGLQFLFEYFSETQRNKGNFPGRFSGRQFSNSRSEMNVSTLELGDSALYLCASSEGLANTGELFFGEGSRLTVL.

This chain uses TRBV7-9 with TRBJ2-7; D is ambiguous. The V end was cut by 4 bases, the J end by 2 bases, with 18 bases between. The germline gives CDR1 SEHNR, CDR2 FQNEAQ (reference sequence). There are 16 residues in the CDR3. CDR3 region: CASSSTFGQLTYEQYF. The DNA of the CDR3 is TGTGCCAGCAGCTCCACGTTTGGGCAGCTCACCTACGAGCAGTACTTC.

The V call is TRBV28, the J call TRBJ2-7; a possible D gene is TRBD1 (5 bases). Trimming removed 6 bases at V and 9 bases at J, with 15 bases between. Germline V gene sequence: CDR1 MDHEN, CDR2 SYDVKM. The CDR3 extends over 12 amino acids. The CDR3 loop is CASSPTRQGQYF. CDR3 nucleotides: TGTGCCAGCAGCCCCACTCGGCAGGGGCAGTACTTC.

The CDR3 region is CASSAEETQYF. CDR3 in DNA: TGTGCCAGCAGCGCCGAGGAGACCCAGTACTTC. The chain has TRBV7-9 and TRBJ2-5, with D uncertain. V was cut by 5 bases and J by 5 bases, with 6 bases left in between. The CDR3 extends over 11 amino acids. Germline lookup yields CDR1 SEHNR and CDR2 FQNEAQ (reference sequence).

This chain joins TRBV11-3 and TRBJ2-7; maybe TRBD2 (5 bases). The germline V and J ends were trimmed by 3 bases and 3 bases, with 15 bases remaining between them. This CDR3 comprises 15 residues. Germline V gene lookup returns CDR1 SGHNT and CDR2 YENEEA. CDR3: CASSFGRGMVYEQYF. The CDR3 DNA reads as TGTGCCAGCAGCTTTGGGAGAGGGATGGTCTACGAGCAGTACTTC.

This chain joins TRBV9 and TRBJ2-3; 12 nucleotides line up with TRBD2. CDR1 is SGDLS, CDR2 YYNGEE, per germline. The CDR3 length is 15 residues. V gave up 3 bases and J gave up 4 bases; unmatched junction bases: 3. The CDR3 region is CASSGRLAGADTQYF. For the CDR3, the DNA is TGTGCCAGCAGCGGCCGACTAGCGGGGGCAGATACGCAGTATTTT.

The chain combines TRBV5-6 with TRBJ1-6, with D tentatively TRBD1 (5 bases). This CDR3 spans 15 amino acids. Germline-derived CDR1 and CDR2 are SGHDT and YYEEEE. Deletions cut 2 bases from V and 10 bases from J, with 16 bases between. The CDR3 region has the DNA TGTGCCAGCAGCTTAGGCCAGGGCGCCTCGTCACCCCTCCACTTT. As protein: CASSLGQGASSPLHF.

The rearrangement uses TRBV19 and TRBJ1-5; 7 nucleotides agree with TRBD1. The ends lost 7 bases at V and 0 bases at J; junction bases unmatched: 9. The CDR3 totals 16 residues. Germline V CDR1 and CDR2: LNHDA, SQIVND (reference sequence). Here the CDR3 DNA reads TGTGCCAGTACGGACAGGAACCTTCGTAGCAATCAGCCCCAGCATTTT. Translating it yields CASTDRNLRSNQPQHF.

This clone was found once. The rearrangement uses TRBV5-1 and TRBJ1-4; 9 positions match TRBD1. The CDR3 runs 14 residues. The trim removed 4 bases at V and 7 bases at J, leaving 5 bases unmatched. The germline V gene encodes CDR1 SGHRS and CDR2 YFSETQ. CDR3 protein: CASSPDRGGEKLFF. The CDR3 region has the DNA TGCGCCAGCAGCCCGGACAGGGGAGGTGAAAAACTGTTTTTT.

The CDR3 DNA sequence: TGTGCCAGCAGCGTGGCCACGGGGGGGTCGGGTACGCAGTATTTT. Amino acids: CASSVATGGSGTQYF. This sequence joins TRBV9 and TRBJ2-3, with 8 bases matching TRBD2. With V trimmed by 2 bases and J by 8 bases, 10 bases remained unmatched. The CDR3 runs to 15 residues. CDR1 and CDR2 from the germline V gene are SGDLS and YYNGEE.

The chain carries TRBV5-8 and TRBJ2-1; D is unclear. This CDR3 spans 16 amino acids. The ends were cut back, 1 base at V and 2 bases at J, with 13 bases in the middle. Germline V gene lookup returns CDR1 SGHTS and CDR2 YDEGEE. CDR3 nucleotide sequence: TGTGCCAGCAGCTTGCTCGACTTAAACGCCTACAATGAGCAGTTCTTC. Protein: CASSLLDLNAYNEQFF.

The chain combines TRBV12-5 with TRBJ1-5, with a possible D match to TRBD1 (5 bases). From germline, CDR1 is LGHNT and CDR2 FRNRAP. The CDR3 sequence is 18 residues long. Trimming stripped 0 bases from V and 0 bases from J, with 15 bases between. In DNA, the CDR3 is TGTGCTAGTGGTTTGGTACTGGAAGGGACTTATAGCAATCAGCCCCAGCATTTT. Encoded protein: CASGLVLEGTYSNQPQHF.

This clone occurred a few times. The chain couples TRBV29-1 to TRBJ2-3; D is possibly TRBD2 (5 bases). The V end was cut by 4 bases, the J end by 0 bases, with 5 bases between. Germline V lookup: CDR1 SQVTM, CDR2 ANQGSEA. This CDR3 comprises 12 residues. CDR3 coding DNA: TGCAGCGTTGGCGGGAGCACAGATACGCAGTATTTT. It yields the protein CSVGGSTDTQYF.

This clone turned up a few times. The chain links TRBV7-9 to TRBJ1-4; D is unclear. This CDR3 spans 16 amino acids. V was trimmed by 5 bases and J by 8 bases, leaving 21 bases between them. The germline gives CDR1 SEHNR, CDR2 FQNEAQ (reference sequence). In nucleotides, the CDR3 is TGTGCCAGCAGCAGCGCGCTGACGTCCCGGTGGGAAAAACTGTTTTTT. Residues: CASSSALTSRWEKLFF.

This clone has more than one count but fewer than ten. The V and J genes are TRBV7-9 and TRBJ2-1; possible D gene TRBD1, 5 bases. Per germline, CDR1 SEHNR and CDR2 FQNEAQ (reference sequence). Trimming shortened V by 4 bases and J by 0 bases, and 10 bases separated the two germline ends. CDR3 length: 15 amino acids. The CDR3 DNA reads as TGTGCCAGCAGCTCCATCGACAGCTCCTACAATGAGCAGTTCTTC. It specifies CASSSIDSSYNEQFF.

The chain couples TRBV7-4 to TRBJ2-1; D gene uncertain. Between the trimmed V and J ends, which lost 4 bases and 8 bases, there was a span of 9 bases. The germline V gene encodes CDR1 SGHVT and CDR2 SQSDAQ. This CDR3 has 12 residues. CDR3: CASSSLLYEQFF. The DNA for the CDR3 is TGTGCCAGCAGCTCACTTTTATATGAGCAGTTCTTC.

This clone was seen only once. The V call is TRBV29-1, the J call TRBJ1-1, with D perhaps TRBD1 (5 bases). V lost 6 bases and J 2 bases, leaving 16 bases between the germline ends. The CDR3 runs 14 residues. Looked up from germline, CDR1 is SQVTM and CDR2 is ANQGSEA. CDR3 loop: CSVYFGRGNTEAFF. The CDR3 region has the DNA TGCAGCGTCTACTTCGGGAGGGGAAACACTGAAGCTTTCTTT.

The chain has TRBV7-8 and TRBJ2-2, with TRBD2 matching over 13 bases. V gave up 5 bases and J gave up 4 bases; unmatched junction bases: 4. This CDR3 comprises 16 residues. Germline V CDR1 and CDR2: SGHVS, FQNEAQ. DNA of the CDR3: TGTGCCAGCAGCGTCCGGACTAGCGGGAGCACCGGGGAGCTGTTTTTT. This sequence encodes CASSVRTSGSTGELFF.

J is TRBJ2-5 and V is TRBV4-1, with D perhaps matching TRBD2 (5 bases). Deletions cut 0 bases from V and 11 bases from J, with 16 bases between. The CDR3 covers 14 residues. CDR1 is MGHRA, CDR2 YSYEKL, per germline. CDR3 sequence reads: CASSQDEGYTVQYF. The CDR3 DNA reads TGCGCCAGCAGCCAAGATGAGGGCTACACAGTGCAGTACTTC.